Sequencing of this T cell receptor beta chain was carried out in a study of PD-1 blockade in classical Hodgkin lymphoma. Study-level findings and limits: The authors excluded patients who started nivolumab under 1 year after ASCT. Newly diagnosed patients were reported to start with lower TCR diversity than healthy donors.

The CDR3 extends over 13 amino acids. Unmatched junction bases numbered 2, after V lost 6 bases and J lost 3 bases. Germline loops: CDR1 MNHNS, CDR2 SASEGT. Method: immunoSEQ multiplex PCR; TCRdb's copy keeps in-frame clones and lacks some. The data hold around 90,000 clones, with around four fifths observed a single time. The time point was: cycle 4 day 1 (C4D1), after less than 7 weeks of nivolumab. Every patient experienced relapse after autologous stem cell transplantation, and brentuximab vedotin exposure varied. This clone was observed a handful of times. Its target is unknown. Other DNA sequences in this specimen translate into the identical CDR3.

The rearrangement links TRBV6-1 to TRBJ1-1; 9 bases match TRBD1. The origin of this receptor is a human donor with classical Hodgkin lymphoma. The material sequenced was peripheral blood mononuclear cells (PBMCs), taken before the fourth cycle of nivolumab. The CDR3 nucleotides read TGTGCCAGCAGCCGACAGGGGGACACTGAAGCTTTCTTT. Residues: CASSRQGDTEAFF.